These 5 T cell receptor beta chains share one sample of origin, sequenced in a study of T cell responses to AZD1222 COVID-19 vaccine. TCRdb keeps only in-frame clones here, not all; method: immunoSEQ multiplex PCR. The repertoire has approximately 160,000 clones, around 90% of them found once; the top ten carry around 1%. The sequencing here drew on peripheral blood, taken 28 days after the second AZD1222 dose. Receptor source: an adult who received the AZD1222 COVID-19 vaccine.

This clone was observed a few times. This chain uses TRBV12-5 with TRBJ1-4; 7 bases line up with TRBD1. The V gene end was trimmed by 4 bases and the J gene end by 4 bases; junction bases not matched to a gene: 9. CDR3 size: 16 residues. Per germline, CDR1 LGHNT and CDR2 FRNRAP. CDR3 residues: CASGYRGTTFNEKLFF. CDR3 nucleotides: TGTGCTAGTGGTTACAGGGGAACCACCTTTAATGAAAAACTGTTTTTT.

The gene calls are TRBV29-1 and TRBJ2-3, with D unresolved. Between the trimmed V and J ends, which lost 3 bases and 3 bases, there was a span of 1 base. Germline lookup yields CDR1 SQVTM and CDR2 ANQGSEA. CDR3 length equals 10 residues. The CDR3 bases are TGCAGCGTTGAGACAGATACGCAGTATTTT. This codes for CSVETDTQYF.

This chain connects TRBV5-1 to TRBJ1-2, with D perhaps matching TRBD1 (5 bases). Germline-derived CDR1 and CDR2 are SGHRS and YFSETQ. V lost 0 bases to trimming and J lost 6 bases, with 15 bases between them. The CDR3 is 15 residues long. Here the CDR3 DNA reads TGCGCCAGCAGCTTGGCACCCCGGGACCCAAATGGCTACACCTTC. The encoded protein is CASSLAPRDPNGYTF.

The rearrangement uses TRBV13 and TRBJ1-2, with D maybe TRBD1 (6 bases). In germline, CDR1 is PRHDT, CDR2 FYEKMQ (reference sequence). Trimming took off 2 bases at V and 6 bases at J, with 10 bases between the two ends. The CDR3 loop spans 13 amino acids. Written as DNA, the CDR3 is TGTGCCAGCAGCTTACAGGGGTTTAATGGCTACACCTTC. This encodes CASSLQGFNGYTF.

Comments on this clone: The same CDR3 is also encoded by other DNA sequences in this sample. The rearrangement links TRBV18 to TRBJ1-1, with a tentative D call TRBD1 (5 bases). This CDR3 has 14 amino acids. Trimming left V 5 bases short and J 5 bases short, with 15 bases between. The V gene's germline CDR1 is KGHSH and CDR2 LQKENI. CDR3 residues: CASSARDSGTEAFF. The CDR3 DNA is TGTGCCAGCTCAGCCAGGGATTCCGGAACTGAAGCTTTCTTT. Looking up the rest from reference TRBV18 and TRBJ1-1 gives the full variable domain: NAGVMQNPRHLVRRRGQEARLRCSPMKGHSHVYWYRQLPEEGLKFMVYLQKENIIDESGMPKERFSAEFPKEGPSILRIQQVVRGDSAAYFCASSARDSGTEAFFGQGTRLTVV.